This T cell receptor (beta chain) was profiled in a study of cytomegalovirus exposure and HLA in healthy donors. Study results and caveats: TCR beta chains numbering roughly 150 were designated cytomegalovirus-associated. Despite most TCR sequences being rare, some public TCRs occurred in many donors.

Amplification used 60 Vbeta primers and 13 Jbeta primers. Sequenced by immunoSEQ multiplex PCR; TCRdb stores in-frame clones only, minus some. This table has just over 200,000 clones, more than 75% appearing once. The ends lost 5 bases at V and 0 bases at J; junction bases unmatched: 7. The CDR3 sequence is 15 residues long. CDR1 is KGHSH, CDR2 LQKENI, per germline. To note about this clone: Its target is unknown.

The chain couples TRBV18 to TRBJ2-7; 7 positions match TRBD1. The sample comprised PBMCs. The receptor comes from a woman aged 40 to 55 in good health and CMV-seronegative. CDR3 DNA: TGTGCCAGCTCAGTGGGACAGTTAAGCTCCTACGAGCAGTACTTC. Its translation: CASSVGQLSSYEQYF.